This T cell receptor beta chain was sequenced during a study of T cell repertoires in cytomegalovirus infection. TCRdb re-analysed the reads in MiXCR, keeping a single row per CDR3 protein. The sample includes approximately 140,000 distinct CDR3 sequences, around 25% of them seen just once. Germline-derived CDR1 and CDR2 are MNHNY and SVGAGI (reference sequence). This CDR3 region has 17 residues. V lost 2 bases, J lost 2 bases, and 16 bases lay in between. This clonotype was seen a handful of times. Its antigen is still unknown. The chain recombines TRBV6-6 with TRBJ2-1; D gene unclear. The sample consisted of PBMCs, sequenced either directly or after in vitro stimulation (not recorded which). The receptor's source is a human donor in good health (CMV status not recorded). Some clones in this sample may be carry-over from other donors' samples. The CDR3 region has the DNA TGTGCCAGCAGTTACACAGCTCTTAGCAGAACCTACAATGAGCAGTTCTTC. Translating gives CASSYTALSRTYNEQFF.